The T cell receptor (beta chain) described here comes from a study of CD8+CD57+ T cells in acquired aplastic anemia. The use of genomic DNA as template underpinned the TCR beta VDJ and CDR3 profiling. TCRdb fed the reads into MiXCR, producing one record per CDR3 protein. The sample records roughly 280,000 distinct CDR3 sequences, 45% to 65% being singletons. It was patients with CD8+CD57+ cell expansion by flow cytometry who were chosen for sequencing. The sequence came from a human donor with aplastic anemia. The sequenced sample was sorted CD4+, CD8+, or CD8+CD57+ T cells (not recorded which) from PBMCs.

The CDR3 nucleotides are TGCAGTGCTAGTCAGGCCGATGGCGAGCAGTACTTC. Protein product: CSASQADGEQYF. This chain links TRBV20-1 with TRBJ2-7; D is unclear. This CDR3 is built from 12 residues. The V end was cut by 3 bases, the J end by 6 bases, with 12 bases between. The germline V gene encodes CDR1 DFQATT and CDR2 SNEGSKA (reference sequence).